The present entry profiles one TCR beta chain with its context. This CDR3 contains 18 residues. Unmatched junction bases numbered 14, after V lost 5 bases and J lost 1 base. Per the germline V gene, CDR1 is MNHEY and CDR2 is SVGEGT. The authors' processing: Estimation of nucleated cell counts was performed using reference gene primer amplification. The repertoire was sequenced with immunoSEQ multiplex PCR; TCRdb's copy has only in-frame clones and lacks some. V and J calls plus clone size are reproduced from that table; the DNA served to infer D and trimming. This sample has about 160,000 clones, with about 81% found just once. The sample comes from a study of blood T cell repertoires in COVID-19. Whole-study context: From the United States, Italy and Spain came samples of acute and convalescent COVID-19. T cells, B-cell-depleted T cells, or PBMCs provided the cDNA or gDNA that served as material.

This clonotype originated in a human donor in a cohort sampled during active COVID-19. Material: peripheral blood. V usage is TRBV6-2 or TRBV6-3 and J usage is TRBJ2-4; 7 bases are a match to TRBD1. The CDR3 region is CASSKRLQGLGAKNIQYF. DNA for the CDR3: TGTGCCAGCAGTAAGAGATTACAGGGGCTGGGGGCCAAAAACATTCAGTACTTC.